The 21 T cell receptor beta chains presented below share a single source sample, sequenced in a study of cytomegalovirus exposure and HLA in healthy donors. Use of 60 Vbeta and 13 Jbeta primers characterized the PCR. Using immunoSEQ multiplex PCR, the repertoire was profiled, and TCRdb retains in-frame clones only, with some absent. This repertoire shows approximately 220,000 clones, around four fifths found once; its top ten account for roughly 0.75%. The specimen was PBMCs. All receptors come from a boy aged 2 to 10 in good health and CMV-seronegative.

The CDR3 DNA reads TGCGCCAGCAGCCAAGATTTTGGGAGGCACCTCTCCTACGAGCAGTACTTC. This translates into CASSQDFGRHLSYEQYF. The gene calls are TRBV4-1 and TRBJ2-7, with D perhaps matching TRBD2 (6 bases). The germline V gene has CDR1 MGHRA and CDR2 YSYEKL. The CDR3 loop spans 17 amino acids. The V and J ends lost 0 bases and 0 bases respectively, with 15 bases between them.

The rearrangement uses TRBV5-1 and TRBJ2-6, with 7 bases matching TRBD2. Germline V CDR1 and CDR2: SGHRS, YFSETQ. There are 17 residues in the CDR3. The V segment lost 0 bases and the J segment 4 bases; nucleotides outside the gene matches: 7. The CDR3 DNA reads TGCGCCAGCAGCTTGGGGCTAGCGGCCGGAGGGGCCAACGTCCTGACTTTC. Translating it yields CASSLGLAAGGANVLTF. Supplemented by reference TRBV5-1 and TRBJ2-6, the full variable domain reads KAGVTQTPRYLIKTRGQQVTLSCSPISGHRSVSWYQQTPGQGLQFLFEYFSETQRNKGNFPGRFSGRQFSNSRSEMNVSTLELGDSALYLCASSLGLAAGGANVLTFGAGSRLTVL.

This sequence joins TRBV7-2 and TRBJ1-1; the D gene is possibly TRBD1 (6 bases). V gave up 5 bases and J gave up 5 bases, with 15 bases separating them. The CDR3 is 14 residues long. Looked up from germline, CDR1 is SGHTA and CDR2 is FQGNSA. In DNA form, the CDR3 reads TGTGCCAGCAGCCACCAACAGGGTCGAACTGAAGCTTTCTTT. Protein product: CASSHQQGRTEAFF. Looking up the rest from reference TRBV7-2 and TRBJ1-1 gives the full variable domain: GAGVSQSPSNKVTEKGKDVELRCDPISGHTALYWYRQSLGQGLEFLIYFQGNSAPDKSGLPSDRFSAERTGGSVSTLTIQRTQQEDSAVYLCASSHQQGRTEAFFGQGTRLTVV.

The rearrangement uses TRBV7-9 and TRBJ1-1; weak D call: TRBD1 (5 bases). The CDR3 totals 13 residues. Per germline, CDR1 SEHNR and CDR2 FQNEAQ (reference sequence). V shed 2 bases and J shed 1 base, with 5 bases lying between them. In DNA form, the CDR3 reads TGTGCCAGCAGCTTACAGGGGAACACTGAAGCTTTCTTT. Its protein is CASSLQGNTEAFF.

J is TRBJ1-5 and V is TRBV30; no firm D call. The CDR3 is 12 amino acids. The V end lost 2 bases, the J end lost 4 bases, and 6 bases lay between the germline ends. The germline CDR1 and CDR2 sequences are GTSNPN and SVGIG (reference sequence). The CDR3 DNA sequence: TGTGCCTGGAGTCGGGAGAATCAGCCCCAGCATTTT. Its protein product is CAWSRENQPQHF.

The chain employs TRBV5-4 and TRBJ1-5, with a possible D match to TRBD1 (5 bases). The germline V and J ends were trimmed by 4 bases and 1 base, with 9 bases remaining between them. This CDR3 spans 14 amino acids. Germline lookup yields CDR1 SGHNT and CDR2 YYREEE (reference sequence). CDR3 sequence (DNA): TGTGCCAGCAGCCAAAGGGGCAGCAATCAGCCCCAGCATTTT. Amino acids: CASSQRGSNQPQHF.

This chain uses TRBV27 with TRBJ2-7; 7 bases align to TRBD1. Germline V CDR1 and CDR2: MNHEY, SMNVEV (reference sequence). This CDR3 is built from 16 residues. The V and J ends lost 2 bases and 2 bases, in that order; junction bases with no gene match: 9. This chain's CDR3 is CASSLDLGTEAYEQYF. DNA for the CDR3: TGTGCCAGCAGTTTAGATCTCGGGACAGAGGCCTACGAGCAGTACTTC.

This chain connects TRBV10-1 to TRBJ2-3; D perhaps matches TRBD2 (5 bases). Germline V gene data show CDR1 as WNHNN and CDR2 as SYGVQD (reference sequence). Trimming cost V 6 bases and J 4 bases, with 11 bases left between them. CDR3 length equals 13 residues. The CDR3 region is CASRRAQPDTQYF. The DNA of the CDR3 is TGCGCCAGCAGGCGGGCCCAGCCAGATACGCAGTATTTT.

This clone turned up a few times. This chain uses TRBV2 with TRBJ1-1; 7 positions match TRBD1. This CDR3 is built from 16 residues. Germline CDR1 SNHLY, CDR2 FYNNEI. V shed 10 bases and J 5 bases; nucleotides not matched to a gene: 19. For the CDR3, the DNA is TGTGCCATCAAAGATCGGACAGGCCCTTTGGGGACTGAAGCTTTCTTT. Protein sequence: CAIKDRTGPLGTEAFF.

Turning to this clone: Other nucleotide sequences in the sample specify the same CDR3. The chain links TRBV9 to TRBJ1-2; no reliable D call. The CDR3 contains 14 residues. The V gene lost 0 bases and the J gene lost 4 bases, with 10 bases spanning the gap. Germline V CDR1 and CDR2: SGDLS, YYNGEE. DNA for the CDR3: TGTGCCAGCAGCGTAGAAGCAGGTAGCTATGGCTACACCTTC. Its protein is CASSVEAGSYGYTF.

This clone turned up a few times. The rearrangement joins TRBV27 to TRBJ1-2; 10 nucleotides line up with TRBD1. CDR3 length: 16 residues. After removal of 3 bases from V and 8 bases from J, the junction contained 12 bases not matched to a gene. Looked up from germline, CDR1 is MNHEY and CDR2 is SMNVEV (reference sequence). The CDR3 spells CASSFRDPGQGGGYTF. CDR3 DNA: TGTGCCAGCAGTTTTAGGGATCCCGGACAGGGGGGAGGCTACACCTTC.

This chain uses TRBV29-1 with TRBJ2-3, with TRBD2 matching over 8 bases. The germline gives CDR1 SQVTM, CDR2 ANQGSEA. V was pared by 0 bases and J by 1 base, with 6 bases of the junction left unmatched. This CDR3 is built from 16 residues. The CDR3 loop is CSVEDPGRGGTDTQYF. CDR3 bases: TGCAGCGTTGAAGATCCCGGGCGGGGGGGCACAGATACGCAGTATTTT.

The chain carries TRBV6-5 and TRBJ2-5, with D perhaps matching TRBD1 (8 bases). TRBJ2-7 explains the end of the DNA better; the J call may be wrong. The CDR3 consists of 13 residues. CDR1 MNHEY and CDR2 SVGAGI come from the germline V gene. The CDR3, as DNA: TGTGCCAGCGGACAGGGAGGGGCCTACGAGCAGTACTTC. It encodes CASGQGGAYEQYF.

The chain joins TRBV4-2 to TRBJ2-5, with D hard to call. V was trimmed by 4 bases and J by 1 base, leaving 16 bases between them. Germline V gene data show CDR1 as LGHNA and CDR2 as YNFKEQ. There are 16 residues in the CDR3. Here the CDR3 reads CASSLGITEAQETQYF. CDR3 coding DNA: TGTGCCAGCAGCCTGGGCATAACGGAAGCCCAAGAGACCCAGTACTTC.

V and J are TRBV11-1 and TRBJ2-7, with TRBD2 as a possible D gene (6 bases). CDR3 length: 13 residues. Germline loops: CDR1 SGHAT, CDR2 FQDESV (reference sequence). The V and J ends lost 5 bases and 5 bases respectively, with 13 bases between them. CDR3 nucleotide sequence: TGTGCCAGCAGCCTTCCTTGGGGGGACGAGCAGTACTTC. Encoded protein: CASSLPWGDEQYF.

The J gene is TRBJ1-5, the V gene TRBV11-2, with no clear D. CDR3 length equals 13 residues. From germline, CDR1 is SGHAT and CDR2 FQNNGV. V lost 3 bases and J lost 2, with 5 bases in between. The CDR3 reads CASSFQGNQPQHF. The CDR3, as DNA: TGTGCCAGCAGCTTCCAGGGCAATCAGCCCCAGCATTTT.

The CDR3 protein is CASSAGPYTEAFF. The CDR3 coding sequence is TGTGCCAGCAGCGCAGGGCCGTACACTGAAGCTTTCTTT. The V gene is TRBV5-8, the J gene TRBJ1-1; perhaps TRBD1 as D (5 bases). CDR1 is SGHTS, CDR2 YDEGEE, per germline. The V end was cut by 4 bases, the J end by 3 bases, with 10 bases between. The CDR3 spans 13 residues.

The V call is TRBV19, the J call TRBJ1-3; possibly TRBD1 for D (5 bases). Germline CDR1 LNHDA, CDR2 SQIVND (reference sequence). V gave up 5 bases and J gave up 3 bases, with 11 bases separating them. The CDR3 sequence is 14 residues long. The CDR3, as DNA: TGTGCCAGTAGTTGGTCAGGGATTGGAAACACCATATATTTT. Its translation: CASSWSGIGNTIYF. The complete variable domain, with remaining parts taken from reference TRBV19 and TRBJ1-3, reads DGGITQSPKYLFRKEGQNVTLSCEQNLNHDAMYWYRQDPGQGLRLIYYSQIVNDFQKGDIAEGYSVSREKKESFPLTVTSAQKNPTAFYLCASSWSGIGNTIYFGEGSWLTVV.

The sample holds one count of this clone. CDR3 nucleotides: TGTGCCAGCGCTAGTGACGGGGCAGGGGGCATCGGGGAGCTGTTTTTT. Translated: CASASDGAGGIGELFF. This chain connects TRBV25-1 to TRBJ2-2; 8 positions match TRBD1. This CDR3 is built from 16 residues. Germline trimming cut 8 bases from V and 7 bases from J; bases unmatched to any gene: 15. CDR1 and CDR2 from the germline V gene are MGHDK and SYGVNS.

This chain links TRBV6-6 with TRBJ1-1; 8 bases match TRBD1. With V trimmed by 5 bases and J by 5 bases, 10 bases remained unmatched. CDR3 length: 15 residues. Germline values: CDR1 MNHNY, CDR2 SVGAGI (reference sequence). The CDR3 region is CASSPADRAGTEAFF. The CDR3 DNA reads TGTGCCAGCAGTCCAGCGGACAGGGCGGGAACTGAAGCTTTCTTT.

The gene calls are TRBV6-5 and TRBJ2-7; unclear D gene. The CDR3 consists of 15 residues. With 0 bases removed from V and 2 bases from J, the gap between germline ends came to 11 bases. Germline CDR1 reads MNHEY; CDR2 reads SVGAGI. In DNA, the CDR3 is TGTGCCAGCAGTTACTCTAGTGAGCCTACCTACGAGCAGTACTTC. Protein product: CASSYSSEPTYEQYF.